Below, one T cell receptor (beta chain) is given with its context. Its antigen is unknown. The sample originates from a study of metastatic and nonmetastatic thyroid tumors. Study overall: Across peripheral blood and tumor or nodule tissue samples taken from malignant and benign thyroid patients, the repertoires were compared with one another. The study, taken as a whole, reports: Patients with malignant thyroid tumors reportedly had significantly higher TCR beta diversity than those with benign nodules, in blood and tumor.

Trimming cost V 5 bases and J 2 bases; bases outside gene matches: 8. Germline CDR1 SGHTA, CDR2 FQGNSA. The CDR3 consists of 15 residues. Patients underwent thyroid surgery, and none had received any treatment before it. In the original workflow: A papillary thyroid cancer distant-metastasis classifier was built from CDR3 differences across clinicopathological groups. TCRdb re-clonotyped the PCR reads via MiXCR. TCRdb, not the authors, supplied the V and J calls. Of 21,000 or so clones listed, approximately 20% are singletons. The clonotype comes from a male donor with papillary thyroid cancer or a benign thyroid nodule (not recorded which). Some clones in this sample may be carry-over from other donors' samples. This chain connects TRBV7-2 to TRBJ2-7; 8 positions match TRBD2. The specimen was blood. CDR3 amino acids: CASSPGGLAAYEQYF. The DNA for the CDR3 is TGTGCCAGCAGCCCAGGAGGACTAGCAGCCTACGAGCAGTACTTC.